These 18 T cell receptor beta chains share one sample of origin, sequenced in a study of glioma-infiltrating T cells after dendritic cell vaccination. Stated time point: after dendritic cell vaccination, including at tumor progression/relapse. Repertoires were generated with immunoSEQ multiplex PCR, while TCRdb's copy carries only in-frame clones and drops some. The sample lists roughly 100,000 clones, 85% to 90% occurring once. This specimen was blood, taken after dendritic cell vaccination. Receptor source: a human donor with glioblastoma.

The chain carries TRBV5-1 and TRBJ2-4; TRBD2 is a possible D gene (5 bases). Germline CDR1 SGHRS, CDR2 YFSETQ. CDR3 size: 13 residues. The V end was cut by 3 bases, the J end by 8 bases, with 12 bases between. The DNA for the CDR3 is TGCGCCAGCAGCTCTGAGACCGGGGACATTCAGTACTTC. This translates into CASSSETGDIQYF.

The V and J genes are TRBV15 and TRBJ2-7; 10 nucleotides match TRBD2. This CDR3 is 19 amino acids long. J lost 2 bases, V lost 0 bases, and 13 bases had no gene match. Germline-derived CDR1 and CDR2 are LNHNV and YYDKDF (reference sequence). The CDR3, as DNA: TGTGCCACCAGCAGAGACCCCGCGGCCGGAGGACTAGCGGCCTACGAGCAGTACTTC. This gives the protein CATSRDPAAGGLAAYEQYF.

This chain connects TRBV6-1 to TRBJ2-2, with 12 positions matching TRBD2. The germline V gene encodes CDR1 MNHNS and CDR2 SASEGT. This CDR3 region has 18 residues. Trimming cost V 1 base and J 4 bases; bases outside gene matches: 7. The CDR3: CASSEGPVTSGSTGELFF. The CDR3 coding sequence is TGTGCCAGCAGTGAAGGCCCGGTGACTAGCGGGAGCACCGGGGAGCTGTTTTTT.

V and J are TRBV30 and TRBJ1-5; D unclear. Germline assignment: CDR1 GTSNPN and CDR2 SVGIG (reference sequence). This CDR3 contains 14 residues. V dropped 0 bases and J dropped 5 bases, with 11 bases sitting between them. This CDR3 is CAWSVRSLDQPQHF. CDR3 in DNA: TGTGCCTGGAGTGTACGGAGCCTCGATCAGCCCCAGCATTTT.

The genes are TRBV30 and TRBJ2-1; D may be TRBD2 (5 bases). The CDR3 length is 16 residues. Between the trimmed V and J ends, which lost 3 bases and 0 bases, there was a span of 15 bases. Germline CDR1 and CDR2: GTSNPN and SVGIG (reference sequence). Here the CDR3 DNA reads TGTGCCTGGAGCGATGGACTTCTGAGCTCCTACAATGAGCAGTTCTTC. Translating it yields CAWSDGLLSSYNEQFF.

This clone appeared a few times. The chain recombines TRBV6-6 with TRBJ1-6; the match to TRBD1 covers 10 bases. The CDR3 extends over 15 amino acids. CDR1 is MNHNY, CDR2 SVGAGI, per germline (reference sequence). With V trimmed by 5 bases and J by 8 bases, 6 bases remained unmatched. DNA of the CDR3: TGTGCCAGCAGTCCGAGGGGACAGGGGTATTCACCCCTCCACTTT. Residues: CASSPRGQGYSPLHF.

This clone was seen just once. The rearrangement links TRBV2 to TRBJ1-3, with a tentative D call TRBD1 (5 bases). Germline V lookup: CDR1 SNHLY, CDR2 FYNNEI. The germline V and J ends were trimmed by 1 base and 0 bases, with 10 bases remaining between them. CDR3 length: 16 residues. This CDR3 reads CASSEGTGLSGNTIYF. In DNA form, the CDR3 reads TGTGCCAGCAGTGAAGGTACGGGACTCTCTGGAAACACCATATATTTT.

The DNA for the CDR3 is TGTGCCAGCAGTTCCGGGTGGGGAGGGGCCTATGGCTACACCTTC. Translation: CASSSGWGGAYGYTF. V gene TRBV27 combines with J gene TRBJ1-2; a weak D match, TRBD1 (5 bases). Germline V gives CDR1 MNHEY, CDR2 SMNVEV (reference sequence). V dropped 4 bases and J dropped 4 bases, with 16 bases sitting between them. The CDR3 contains 15 residues.

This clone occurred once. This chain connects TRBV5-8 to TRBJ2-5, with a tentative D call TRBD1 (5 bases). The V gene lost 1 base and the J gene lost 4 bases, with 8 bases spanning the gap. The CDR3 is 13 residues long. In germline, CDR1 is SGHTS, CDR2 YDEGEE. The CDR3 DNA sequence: TGTGCCAGCAGCTTGAGCCAGGGAGAGACCCAGTACTTC. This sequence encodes CASSLSQGETQYF.

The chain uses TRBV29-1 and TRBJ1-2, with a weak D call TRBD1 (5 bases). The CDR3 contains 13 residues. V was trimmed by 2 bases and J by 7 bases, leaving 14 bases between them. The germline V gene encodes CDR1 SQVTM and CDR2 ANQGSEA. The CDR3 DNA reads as TGCAGCGTTGAAACGGAGGGGTCGGGTGGCTACACCTTC. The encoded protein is CSVETEGSGGYTF.

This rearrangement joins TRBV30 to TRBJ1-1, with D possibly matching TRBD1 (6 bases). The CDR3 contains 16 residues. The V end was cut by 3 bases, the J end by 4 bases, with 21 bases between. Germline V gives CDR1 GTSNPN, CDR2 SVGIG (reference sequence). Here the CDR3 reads CAWSPRGQGMATEAFF. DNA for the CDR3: TGTGCCTGGAGCCCAAGGGGTCAGGGGATGGCCACTGAAGCTTTCTTT.

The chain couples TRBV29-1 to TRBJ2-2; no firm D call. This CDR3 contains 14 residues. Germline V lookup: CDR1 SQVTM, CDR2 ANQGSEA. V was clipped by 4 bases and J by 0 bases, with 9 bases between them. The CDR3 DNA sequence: TGCAGCGTTGCGTCCTGGCCGAACACCGGGGAGCTGTTTTTT. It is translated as CSVASWPNTGELFF.

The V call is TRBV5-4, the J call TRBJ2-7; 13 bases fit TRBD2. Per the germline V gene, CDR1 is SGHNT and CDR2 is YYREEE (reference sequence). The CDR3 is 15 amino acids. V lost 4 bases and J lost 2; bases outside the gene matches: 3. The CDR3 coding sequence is TGTGCCAGCAGCCCACTAGCGGGAGGGACCTACGAGCAGTACTTC. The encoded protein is CASSPLAGGTYEQYF.

Here the CDR3 reads CASSLGTSGGMYEQYF. CDR3 nucleotide sequence: TGTGCCAGCAGCTTAGGGACTAGCGGGGGGATGTACGAGCAGTACTTC. This chain connects TRBV7-9 to TRBJ2-7; 14 bases are shared with TRBD2. This CDR3 comprises 16 residues. With V trimmed by 1 base and J by 4 bases, 3 bases remained unmatched. Germline CDR1 reads SEHNR; CDR2 reads FQNEAQ (reference sequence). The entire variable domain, with the rest obtained from reference TRBV7-9 and TRBJ2-7, is as follows: DTGVSQNPRHKITKRGQNVTFRCDPISEHNRLYWYRQTLGQGPEFLTYFQNEAQLEKSRLLSDRFSAERPKGSFSTLEIQRTEQGDSAMYLCASSLGTSGGMYEQYFGPGTRLTVT.

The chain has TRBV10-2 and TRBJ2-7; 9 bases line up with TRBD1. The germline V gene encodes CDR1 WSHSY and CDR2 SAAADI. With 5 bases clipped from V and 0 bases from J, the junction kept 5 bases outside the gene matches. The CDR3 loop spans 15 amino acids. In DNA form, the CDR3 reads TGCGCCAGCAGTAACAGGGGGCTGGGCTCCTACGAGCAGTACTTC. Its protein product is CASSNRGLGSYEQYF.

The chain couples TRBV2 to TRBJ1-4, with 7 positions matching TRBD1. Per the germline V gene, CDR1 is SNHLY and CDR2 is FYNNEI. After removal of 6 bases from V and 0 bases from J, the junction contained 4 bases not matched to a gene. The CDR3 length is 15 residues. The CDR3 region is CASSPGTATNEKLFF. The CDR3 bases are TGTGCCAGCAGCCCAGGGACAGCAACTAATGAAAAACTGTTTTTT.

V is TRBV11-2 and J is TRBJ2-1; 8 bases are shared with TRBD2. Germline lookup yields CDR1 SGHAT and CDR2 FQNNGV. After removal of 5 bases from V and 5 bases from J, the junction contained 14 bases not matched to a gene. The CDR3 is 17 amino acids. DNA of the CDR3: TGTGCCAGCAGCCATCATGGGGTGAAGCGGGGGCACAATGAGCAGTTCTTC. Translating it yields CASSHHGVKRGHNEQFF.

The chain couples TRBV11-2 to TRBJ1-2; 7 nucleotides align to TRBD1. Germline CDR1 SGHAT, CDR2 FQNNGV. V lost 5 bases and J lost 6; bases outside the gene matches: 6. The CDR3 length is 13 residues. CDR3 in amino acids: CASSPRDRHGYTF. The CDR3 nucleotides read TGTGCCAGCAGCCCACGGGACAGACATGGCTACACCTTC.